This entry describes one TCR beta chain. The specificity of this receptor is unknown. Base qualities are not at hand, and no much larger clone is one base apart. CD8 naive samples were CD45RO-negative cells positively selected for CCR7, giving a CD45RA+CCR7+ population that excluded TemRA cells. Healthy HIV-negative adults with no recently reported acute infections or vaccinations were included as donors. Every donor was a Caucasian adult living in Nashville, Tennessee, USA. Blood was collected by leukapheresis, and PBMCs were isolated by Ficoll-Histopaque density gradient centrifugation and then cryopreserved in liquid nitrogen vapor phase. Analytical flow cytometry was used to check the purity and quantity of each magnetically sorted T cell population. Each sorted fraction had its genomic DNA isolated and then quantified by UV absorbance on a Nanodrop 2000c. Germline trimming amounts to 5 bases on V and 2 bases on J, with 6 as the count of junction bases outside the gene matches. CDR1 SGHAT and CDR2 FQNNGV are derived from the germline V gene. From the cysteine up to the phenylalanine, the CDR3 has a length of 15 residues. The only DNA kept is the CDR3, 45 bases in frame from the first base.

This specimen comes from a study of shared clonotypes between healthy human individuals (TCRdb year 2020). Study-wide context: A couple of women and a few men aged 18 to 49 years were included in the cohort. For each donor, three plates each were used for CD4 naive and CD4 memory, two plates were used for CD8 naive, and one plate was used for CD8 memory. To estimate repertoire size and how much clonotype sharing occurs between individuals, the study deeply sequenced the blood TCR repertoires of about 5 healthy adults. Per donor, leukapheresis produced somewhere between about 0.9 and 9.5 billion PBMCs. Libraries were prepared and TCR repertoires were sequenced by different laboratories using diverse techniques, in order to increase sequencing depth and limit assay-specific biases. The research as a whole found: Estimated clonotype richness was generally larger for naive than for memory subsets. Across a handful of donors, roughly 5% of naive CD4, 3% to 4% of naive CD8, roughly 2.3% of memory CD4, and about 0.44% of memory CD8 clonotypes were shared. Only blood was sampled, and tissue TCR repertoires likely differ from those in blood. Because the study included only a small number of donors, the genetic and exposure-history diversity represented was limited. Compared with non-shared clonotypes, clonotypes shared by all four sorted-subset donors had higher generation probabilities. Pairwise subsampling led to the expectation that sequencing depth would affect the degree of clonotype sharing among donors. Even with the large sequencing depth, rarefaction of the sorted-subset datasets indicated that sequencing was incomplete.

TCR CDR3 regions were amplified from genomic DNA by multiplex PCR using the deep immunoSEQ assay. Extracted genomic DNA from each cell subset was distributed evenly across all wells of several immunoSEQ 96-well plates, and each plate was treated as a replicate. For sorted subsets, each replicate PCR was loaded with approximately 0.2 ug genomic DNA, equivalent to 30,000 to 35,000 T cell genomes. Purified libraries were measured with a Qubit 3.0 fluorometer, size-checked on a Bioanalyzer 2100, and measured again with the KAPA Library Quantification kit. Each immunoSEQ 96-well plate was sequenced on its own single-read 150-cycle Illumina NextSeq 550 flow cell. The study's own analysis went as follows. The immunoSEQ output contained only junctional sequences without quality scores, so filtering could not match that applied to full-length reads. Sequences were annotated with PyIR, a Python wrapper for IgBLAST v1.9, using IMGT germline references to assign V/J genes and CDR3. Reads with weak V/J assignments (E-value above 1e-6), missing CDR3, stop codons, out-of-frame junctions, or ambiguous translated residues were removed. V3J clonotypes were defined by identical inferred V gene, J gene, and CDR3 amino acid sequence. Percentage overlap between repertoires was calculated by dividing the number of shared unique clonotypes by the size of the smaller repertoire. Three approaches were used to assess repertoire richness: RTK rarefaction, the Chao1 estimator, and Recon v2.1 estimates of unobserved clonotypes. OLGA was used to compute generation probabilities for all TCRbeta clonotypes that the gDNA method yielded from several donors. TCRdb's version of the immuneACCESS table is confined to in-frame rearrangements and falls short of the full clone set. An unresolved V gene accounts for under half of the shortfall where checked; the remainder is of unknown origin. That table furnishes V, J and clone size, whereas the DNA furnished D and trimming. The sample includes approximately 1.9 million clones, with 90% to 95% observed a single time. Of the sample, more than 1.5% falls within the top ten clones.

The chain uses TRBV11-2 and TRBJ2-1; the junction holds 7 bases that match TRBD2. The specimen sequenced was naive CD8+ T cells from PBMCs. The cell subset or site label corresponds to: CD45RA+CCR7+. This TCR derives from a man younger than 30 in good health. Some clones in this sample may be carry-over from other donors' samples. CDR3 reads: CASSGGRAPYNEQFF. The nucleotide sequence is given as TGTGCCAGCAGCGGGGGGAGGGCGCCCTACAATGAGCAGTTCTTC.